This T cell receptor beta chain is drawn from a study of cytomegalovirus exposure and HLA in healthy donors. Study results and limitations: Researchers left out some V segments, among them TRBV6-2 and TRBV6-3, as indistinguishable. An analysis was carried out later, and it reportedly showed fewer N-insertions in an Asian-associated ancestry cluster than the approximately 680-donor mean. Both high specificity and high sensitivity reportedly marked the classifier's diagnosis of cytomegalovirus status.

V lost 0 bases and J 1 base, leaving 10 bases between the germline ends. The CDR3 is 15 amino acids. The germline V gene has CDR1 MGHRA and CDR2 YSYEKL. For this clone: Antigen specificity is unknown.

The PCR employed 60 Vbeta primers together with 13 Jbeta primers. TCRdb's table, derived via immunoSEQ multiplex PCR, lists solely in-frame clones and lacks some. The sample has 30,000 to 40,000 clones; roughly 88% are singletons. The TCR sequence derives from a woman under 30 in good health and CMV-seronegative. Sample: PBMCs. This sequence joins TRBV4-1 and TRBJ2-7, with D maybe TRBD1 (6 bases). DNA for the CDR3: TGCGCCAGCAGCCAAGAACAGGGAATTTCCTACGAGCAGTACTTC. Translated, it gives CASSQEQGISYEQYF.